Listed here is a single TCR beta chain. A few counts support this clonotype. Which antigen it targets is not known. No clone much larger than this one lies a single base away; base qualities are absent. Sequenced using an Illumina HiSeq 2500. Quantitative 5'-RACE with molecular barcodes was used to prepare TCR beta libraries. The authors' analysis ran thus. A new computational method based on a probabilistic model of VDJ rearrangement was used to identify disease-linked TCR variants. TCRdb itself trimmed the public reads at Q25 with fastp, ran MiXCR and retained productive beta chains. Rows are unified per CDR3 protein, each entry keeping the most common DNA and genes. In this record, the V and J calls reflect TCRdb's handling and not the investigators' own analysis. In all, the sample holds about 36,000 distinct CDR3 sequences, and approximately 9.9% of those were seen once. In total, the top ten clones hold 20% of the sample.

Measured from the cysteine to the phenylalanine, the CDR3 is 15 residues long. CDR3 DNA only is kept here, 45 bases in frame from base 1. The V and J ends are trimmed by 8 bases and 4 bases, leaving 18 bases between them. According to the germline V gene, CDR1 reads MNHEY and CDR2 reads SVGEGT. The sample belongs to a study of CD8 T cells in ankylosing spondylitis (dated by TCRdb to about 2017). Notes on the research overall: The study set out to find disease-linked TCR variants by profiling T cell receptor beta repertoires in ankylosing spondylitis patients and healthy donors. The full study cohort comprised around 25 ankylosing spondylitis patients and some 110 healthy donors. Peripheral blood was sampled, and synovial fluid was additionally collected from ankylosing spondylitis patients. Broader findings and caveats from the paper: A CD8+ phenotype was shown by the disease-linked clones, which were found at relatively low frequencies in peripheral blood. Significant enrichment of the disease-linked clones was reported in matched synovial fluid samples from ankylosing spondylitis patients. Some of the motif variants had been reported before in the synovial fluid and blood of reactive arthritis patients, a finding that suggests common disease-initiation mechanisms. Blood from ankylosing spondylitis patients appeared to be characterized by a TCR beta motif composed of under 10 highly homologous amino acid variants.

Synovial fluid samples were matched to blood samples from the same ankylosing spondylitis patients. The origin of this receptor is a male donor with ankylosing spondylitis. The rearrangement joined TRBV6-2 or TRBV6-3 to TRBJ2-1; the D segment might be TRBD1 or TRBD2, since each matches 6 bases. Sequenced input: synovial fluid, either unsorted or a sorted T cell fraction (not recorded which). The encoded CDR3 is CASLGGQDSYNEQFF. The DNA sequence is TGTGCCAGCCTAGGGGGGCAGGACTCTTACAATGAGCAGTTCTTC.